Below, 21 T cell receptor beta chains from the same sample are listed, as sequenced in a study of CD8 T cells in Susac syndrome. Reverse transcription of about 0.5 to 1 ug RNA used random hexamers. TCRdb recomputed calls from the immunoSEQ multiplex PCR reads with MiXCR, one row per CDR3 protein. Of some 180,000 distinct CDR3 sequences in the sample, about 95% are singletons; the top ten hold about 0.1%. The sample was CD4+ T cells from PBMCs. The source of these receptors is a human donor in good health.

The chain recombines TRBV7-2 with TRBJ1-3; D is unclear. The length of the CDR3 is 15 residues. V was trimmed by 5 bases and J by 2 bases, leaving 13 bases between them. Looked up from germline, CDR1 is SGHTA and CDR2 is FQGNSA. The CDR3 sequence: CASSRSEVAGNTIYF. The DNA for the CDR3 is TGTGCCAGCAGCCGTAGCGAGGTGGCTGGAAACACCATATATTTT.

The V call is TRBV20-1, the J call TRBJ2-7; D unresolved. V lost 1 base to trimming and J lost 2 bases, with 9 bases between them. CDR3 length equals 13 residues. Germline lookup yields CDR1 DFQATT and CDR2 SNEGSKA (reference sequence). The CDR3 bases are TGCAGTGCTAGAGCGGCCACCCCCTACGAGCAGTACTTC. Protein product: CSARAATPYEQYF.

This clonotype was seen a single time. CDR3: CSVSRSGGTNEQFF. In nucleotides, the CDR3 is TGCAGCGTCTCCCGTAGCGGGGGAACTAATGAGCAGTTCTTC. This sequence joins TRBV29-1 and TRBJ2-1; 9 nucleotides align to TRBD2. The CDR3 extends over 14 amino acids. V gave up 6 bases and J gave up 7 bases; unmatched junction bases: 10. Germline V gene lookup returns CDR1 SQVTM and CDR2 ANQGSEA.

This chain uses TRBV20-1 with TRBJ1-4; D call uncertain. The CDR3 loop spans 15 amino acids. Per germline, CDR1 DFQATT and CDR2 SNEGSKA (reference sequence). Trimming stripped 0 bases from V and 3 bases from J, with 11 bases between. DNA of the CDR3: TGCAGTGCTAGAGATCTCGGAACGGCTAATGAAAAACTGTTTTTT. As protein: CSARDLGTANEKLFF.

In its sample, this clonotype was seen once. V and J are TRBV2 and TRBJ2-2, with D tentatively TRBD1 (6 bases). The germline CDR1 and CDR2 sequences are SNHLY and FYNNEI. The length of the CDR3 is 15 residues. V lost 3 bases, J lost 0 bases, and 8 bases lay in between. In nucleotides, the CDR3 is TGTGCCAGCAGTGAGGGACACCCGAACACCGGGGAGCTGTTTTTT. Translated, it gives CASSEGHPNTGELFF. Supplemented by reference TRBV2 and TRBJ2-2, the full variable domain reads EPEVTQTPSHQVTQMGQEVILRCVPISNHLYFYWYRQILGQKVEFLVSFYNNEISEKSEIFDDQFSVERPDGSNFTLKIRSTKLEDSAMYFCASSEGHPNTGELFFGEGSRLTVL.

DNA for the CDR3: TGTGCCAGCAGCTTGGATCCACAAACCTTTACAGATACGCAGTATTTT. Protein: CASSLDPQTFTDTQYF. V usage is TRBV5-5 and J usage is TRBJ2-3; no reliable D call. The CDR3 runs 16 residues. The V gene's germline CDR1 is SGHKS and CDR2 YYEKEE (reference sequence). Trimming removed 0 bases from V and 3 bases from J, with 14 bases in between.

The V call is TRBV27, the J call TRBJ1-1; D perhaps matches TRBD1 (6 bases). Trimming pared 4 bases from V and 6 bases from J, leaving 15 bases between. Germline values: CDR1 MNHEY, CDR2 SMNVEV (reference sequence). The CDR3 is 14 residues long. CDR3 region: CASSSLDRAPEAFF. Here the CDR3 DNA reads TGTGCCAGCAGTTCACTGGACAGAGCCCCTGAAGCTTTCTTT.

This clonotype appeared once. The CDR3 DNA sequence: TGTGCCAGCAGTCCACCTTACGCGTCGACTAGGCTCAATGAGCAGTTCTTC. Translated: CASSPPYASTRLNEQFF. This chain uses TRBV28 with TRBJ2-1, with D perhaps matching TRBD2 (6 bases). V shed 5 bases and J shed 6 bases, with 23 bases lying between them. Germline loops: CDR1 MDHEN, CDR2 SYDVKM. The CDR3 contains 17 residues.

The chain combines TRBV12-3 or TRBV12-4 with TRBJ1-2; 7 nucleotides match TRBD1. V dropped 5 bases and J dropped 3; count of bases not matched to a gene: 6. This CDR3 is built from 14 residues. The DNA of the CDR3 is TGTGCCAGCAGTACTACAGGGGTAGACTATGGCTACACCTTC. Its translation: CASSTTGVDYGYTF.

The rearrangement joins TRBV19 to TRBJ1-1, with TRBD1 matching 9 bases. CDR3 length: 13 residues. V shed 6 bases and J 6 bases; nucleotides not matched to a gene: 5. Germline V gene lookup returns CDR1 LNHDA and CDR2 SQIVND (reference sequence). CDR3 DNA sequence: TGTGCCAGTAGGGGACAGGGCGACGCTGAAGCTTTCTTT. This translates into CASRGQGDAEAFF.

V gene TRBV6-2 or TRBV6-3 combines with J gene TRBJ2-7, with D unresolved. The CDR3 covers 11 residues. Trimming stripped 4 bases from V and 6 bases from J, with 7 bases between. Germline V CDR1 and CDR2: MNHEY, SVGEGT. The CDR3, as DNA: TGTGCCAGCAGTTCGCGGCTCGAGCAGTACTTC. Protein product: CASSSRLEQYF.

The chain combines TRBV20-1 with TRBJ2-7; possibly TRBD1 for D (5 bases). This CDR3 region has 12 residues. Looked up from germline, CDR1 is DFQATT and CDR2 is SNEGSKA (reference sequence). The V and J ends lost 4 bases and 4 bases respectively, with 11 bases between them. This CDR3 reads CSAKRGPYEQYF. The DNA for the CDR3 is TGCAGTGCTAAAAGGGGTCCATACGAGCAGTACTTC.

A single count supports this clonotype. The chain carries TRBV9 and TRBJ2-3, with D uncertain. Germline V gives CDR1 SGDLS, CDR2 YYNGEE. V lost 4 bases to trimming and J lost 9 bases, with 15 bases between them. The CDR3 has 13 residues. The CDR3 sequence: CASSIRPKETQYF. The CDR3 nucleotides read TGTGCCAGCAGCATCAGACCCAAGGAAACGCAGTATTTT.

The rearrangement joins TRBV7-8 to TRBJ1-5, with D unresolved. Germline values: CDR1 SGHVS, CDR2 FQNEAQ. The length of the CDR3 is 15 residues. Trimming removed 0 bases from V and 1 base from J, with 7 bases in between. CDR3 in DNA: TGTGCCAGCAGCTTAGCGCATACGAGCAATCAGCCCCAGCATTTT. Its translation: CASSLAHTSNQPQHF. The full variable domain, with the rest looked up from reference TRBV7-8 and TRBJ1-5, is GAGVSQSPRYKVAKRGQDVALRCDPISGHVSLFWYQQALGQGPEFLTYFQNEAQLDKSGLPSDRFFAERPEGSVSTLKIQRTQQEDSAVYLCASSLAHTSNQPQHFGDGTRLSIL.

The chain recombines TRBV6-6 with TRBJ2-7; 11 positions agree with TRBD2. Per germline, CDR1 MNHNY and CDR2 SVGAGI (reference sequence). This CDR3 contains 14 residues. The V segment lost 6 bases and the J segment 5 bases; nucleotides outside the gene matches: 6. CDR3 protein: CASRPGTSGDEQYF. The CDR3 coding sequence is TGTGCCAGCAGACCCGGGACTAGCGGCGACGAGCAGTACTTC.

This clonotype was observed once. J is TRBJ1-1 and V is TRBV3-1, with unresolved D. Trimming shortened V by 0 bases and J by 3 bases, and 11 bases separated the two germline ends. There are 15 residues in the CDR3. Per the germline V gene, CDR1 is LGHDT and CDR2 is YNNKEL (reference sequence). The CDR3 loop is CASSQDRLWDTEAFF. The CDR3, as DNA: TGTGCCAGCAGCCAAGACCGCCTTTGGGACACTGAAGCTTTCTTT. The variable domain in full, completed from reference TRBV3-1 and TRBJ1-1, reads DTAVSQTPKYLVTQMGNDKSIKCEQNLGHDTMYWYKQDSKKFLKIMFSYNNKELIINETVPNRFSPKSPDKAHLNLHINSLELGDSAVYFCASSQDRLWDTEAFFGQGTRLTVV.

The V call is TRBV7-2, the J call TRBJ2-3; 13 nucleotides line up with TRBD2. CDR1 SGHTA and CDR2 FQGNSA come from the germline V gene. Unmatched junction bases numbered 6, after V lost 4 bases and J lost 5 bases. This CDR3 comprises 16 residues. The CDR3 spells CASSSGLAGTGDTQYF. The CDR3 nucleotides read TGTGCCAGCAGCTCGGGACTAGCGGGAACGGGAGATACGCAGTATTTT.

The chain couples TRBV20-1 to TRBJ2-1; D perhaps matches TRBD2 (6 bases). Germline V lookup: CDR1 DFQATT, CDR2 SNEGSKA (reference sequence). Trimming left V 2 bases short and J 2 bases short, with 10 bases between. This CDR3 has 14 residues. CDR3 loop: CSARRAGTYNEQFF. CDR3 nucleotide sequence: TGCAGTGCTAGACGGGCGGGAACCTACAATGAGCAGTTCTTC.

This clonotype was found once. The V and J genes are TRBV29-1 and TRBJ2-7, with D tentatively TRBD1 (6 bases). The germline V gene has CDR1 SQVTM and CDR2 ANQGSEA. Trimming took 3 bases from V and 5 from J, leaving 11 bases between them. The CDR3 is 12 residues long. The CDR3 DNA reads as TGCAGCGTTGACAGGGGCCTGGACGAGCAGTACTTC. Its translation is CSVDRGLDEQYF.

V is TRBV30 and J is TRBJ2-7, with unresolved D. In germline, CDR1 is GTSNPN, CDR2 SVGIG (reference sequence). CDR3 length: 10 residues. Between the trimmed V and J ends, which lost 5 bases and 1 base, there was a span of 3 bases. CDR3 coding DNA: TGTGCCTGGGGGTCCTACGAGCAGTACTTC. Its translation: CAWGSYEQYF.

This chain uses TRBV4-3 with TRBJ1-1; D remains ambiguous. The CDR3 loop spans 14 amino acids. The V gene's germline CDR1 is LGHNA and CDR2 YSLEER. Trimming cost V 4 bases and J 1 base, with 10 bases left between them. The CDR3 region has the DNA TGCGCCAGCAGCCGATTTCCACGGAACACTGAAGCTTTCTTT. It is translated as CASSRFPRNTEAFF.